Listed below are T cell receptor beta chains from one sample, sequenced in a study of T cells after yellow fever vaccination. TCRdb re-analysed the 5' RACE reads in MiXCR, keeping a single row per CDR3 protein. The sample has a few hundred thousand distinct CDR3 sequences; under 15% are singletons. The sequencing used CD4+ T cells sorted from PBMCs, collected 45 days after the yellow fever booster vaccination. These receptors came from a man younger than 40 who received the YFV17D yellow fever vaccine. Both conserved end residues are part of each CDR3. The D gene is left open where the match is weak. Not every row has a clone size; where given, it reads once, few, many or a size class.

v_call	d_call	j_call	clone_size	cdr3_nt	cdr3_aa
TRBV15	-	TRBJ2-1	-	TGTGCCACCAGCAGAGGCCCCAAAAATGAGCAGTTCTTC	CATSRGPKNEQFF
TRBV24-1	-	TRBJ2-7	-	TGTGTCACCAGTGACAATCCCCCCTACGAGCAGTACTTC	CVTSDNPPYEQYF
TRBV29-1	TRBD1	TRBJ2-2	-	TGCAGCGTTGAAGATAGTAGACAGGGGGCCGGGGAGCTGTTTTTT	CSVEDSRQGAGELFF
TRBV7-2	TRBD1	TRBJ2-2	few	TGTGCCAGCAGCTTGTCCGCCACGGGACAGGGTTCCGGGGAGCTGTTTTTT	CASSLSATGQGSGELFF
TRBV20-1	-	TRBJ2-4	many	TGCAGTGCTCACCCTCATGACCCCAAAAACATTCAGTACTTC	CSAHPHDPKNIQYF
TRBV20-1	TRBD2	TRBJ2-7	few	TGCAGCTGGCGGGTAGCGGGAGACGAGCAGTACTTC	CSWRVAGDEQYF
TRBV7-2	TRBD2	TRBJ2-3	-	TGTGCCAGCAGCTCACGATTTGGACTAGCTACAGATACGCAGTATTTT	CASSSRFGLATDTQYF
TRBV7-3	-	TRBJ2-2	few	TGTGCCAGCAGCGAAACCTCAGCGTCCACCGGGGAGCTGTTTTTT	CASSETSASTGELFF
TRBV7-2	TRBD2	TRBJ2-1	-	TGTGCCAGCAGCTTGACTAGCGGGAGGTACAATGATCAGTTCTTC	CASSLTSGRYNDQFF
TRBV20-1	-	TRBJ2-7	-	TGCAGTGCTAGGGCTTGGGACTCCTACGAGCAGTACTTC	CSARAWDSYEQYF
TRBV4-2	TRBD1	TRBJ2-7	few	TGTGCCAGCAGCCAAGGTACAGGGGTGGGCGAGCAGTACTTC	CASSQGTGVGEQYF
TRBV5-1	TRBD2	TRBJ2-7	-	TGCGCCAGCAGTTTTACTAGCGGGAGTCCCGAGCAGTACTTC	CASSFTSGSPEQYF
TRBV20-1	-	TRBJ2-3	few	TGCAGTGCTACCCACAGGGAGGTTACGAGTACGCAGTATTTT	CSATHREVTSTQYF
TRBV20-1	-	TRBJ2-1	few	TGCAGTGCTAGAGATTCTGCTACCCTGGGTGAGCAGTTCTTC	CSARDSATLGEQFF
TRBV7-2	TRBD1	TRBJ1-1	few	TGTGCCAGCAGCCAGACAGGGAGGACCACTGAAGCTTTCTTT	CASSQTGRTTEAFF
TRBV20-1	-	TRBJ2-5	-	TGCAGTGCTAGAGGATTTTCTGGAGCTAATATCGGGGAGACCCAGTACTTC	CSARGFSGANIGETQYF
TRBV20-1	-	TRBJ2-5	few	TGCAGTGCTCCCGGGCCCTCCTTC	CSAPGPSF
TRBV20-1	-	TRBJ2-3	few	TGCAGTGCCTCCCAGTTCGATACGCAGTATTTT	CSASQFDTQYF
TRBV7-2	-	TRBJ2-1	few	TGTGCCAGCAGCTTAAGACTAGGCTCCTACAATGAGCAGTTCTTC	CASSLRLGSYNEQFF
TRBV5-4	-	TRBJ1-2	-	TGTGCCAGCAGTTCCGACGGGAACTATGGCTACACCTTC	CASSSDGNYGYTF
TRBV6-2/TRBV6-3	TRBD2	TRBJ2-5	-	TGTGCCGCGGCAAGAGCGGGGGGGACCCAGTACTTC	CAAARAGGTQYF
TRBV5-1	-	TRBJ2-5	many	TGCGCCAGCAGCCGTAGCGGACAAGAGACCCAGTACTTC	CASSRSGQETQYF
TRBV18	-	TRBJ1-2	many	TGTGCCAGCTCGGAGGGAGTAAGCTATGGCTACACCTTC	CASSEGVSYGYTF
TRBV7-9	TRBD1	TRBJ2-2	-	TGTGCCAGCAGCTGGGGGACAGGTCCCGGGGAGCTGTTTTTT	CASSWGTGPGELFF
TRBV10-3	-	TRBJ2-7	-	TGTGCCTCGAGGCGTCGATTTGGTAGCGGAAGGCTCTACGAGCAGTACTTC	CASRRRFGSGRLYEQYF
TRBV2	-	TRBJ2-3	few	TGTGCCAGCCAAGAGGGCGGCACAGATACGCAGTATTTT	CASQEGGTDTQYF
TRBV12-3/TRBV12-4	TRBD2	TRBJ2-5	few	TGTGCCAGCAGCCACTGGGGACTAGCGGGAGCAGAGACCCAGTACTTC	CASSHWGLAGAETQYF
TRBV7-2	-	TRBJ1-5	-	TGTGCCAGCAGCTTAGCCGGTCAAGGGCAGCGTCAGCCCCAGCATTTT	CASSLAGQGQRQPQHF
TRBV29-1	-	TRBJ2-5	many	TGCAGCGTTCATTCAGGGGAAGAGACCCAGTACTTC	CSVHSGEETQYF
TRBV24-1	-	TRBJ1-2	-	TGTGCCACCAGTGATCCCGGGGGTGGCTACACCTTC	CATSDPGGGYTF
TRBV15	TRBD1	TRBJ2-2	-	TGTGCCACCGGACAGGGGTGGACCGGGGAGCTGTTTTTT	CATGQGWTGELFF
TRBV15	-	TRBJ2-7	many	TGTGCCACCAGCAGAGTAAGGGGGAACTACGAGCAGTACTTC	CATSRVRGNYEQYF
TRBV20-1	TRBD2	TRBJ2-1	-	TGCAGTGCTAGACCCCTAGAGGGGACTAGCGGGAGAGGCGATGAGCAGTTCTTC	CSARPLEGTSGRGDEQFF
TRBV28	-	TRBJ1-3	many	TGTGCCAGCAGGCGGACATCTATTCCACCTATCTATTTT	CASRRTSIPPIYF
TRBV10-3	-	TRBJ2-5	many	TGTGCCATCAGTGAGTCTCCCGGGGGAGAGACCCAGTACTTC	CAISESPGGETQYF
TRBV3-1	TRBD2	TRBJ2-1	-	TGTGCCAGCAGCCAAGGCGGCAGCGGGACTTACTACAATGAGCAGTTCTTC	CASSQGGSGTYYNEQFF
TRBV20-1	TRBD2	TRBJ2-4	few	TGCAGTGCTCCACTAGCGGGAGTGGGAAACATTCAGTACTTC	CSAPLAGVGNIQYF
TRBV12-3/TRBV12-4	TRBD2	TRBJ2-2	-	TGTGCCAGCAGTTCTGGGACTAGCTTCCAAACCGGGGAGCTGTTTTTT	CASSSGTSFQTGELFF
TRBV21-1	-	TRBJ2-5	-	TGTGCCAGCAGCAAAGTATCCCGCCAAGAGACCCAGTACTTC	CASSKVSRQETQYF
TRBV10-2	-	TRBJ2-2	few	TGCGCCAGCAGCTGGGGACTGACGAACACCGGGGAGCTGTTTTTT	CASSWGLTNTGELFF
TRBV7-6	-	TRBJ2-7	-	TGTGCCAGCAGCGCCCGTGAGGGGGGCGAGCAGTACTTC	CASSAREGGEQYF
TRBV5-1	-	TRBJ2-5	few	TGCGCCAGCGAAGTACTGGGTAGGGGAAAGACCCAGTACTTC	CASEVLGRGKTQYF
TRBV20-1	-	TRBJ2-5	-	TGCAGTGTTGCCTCTTTCAGGCAAGAGACCCAGTACTTC	CSVASFRQETQYF
TRBV28	-	TRBJ2-7	few	TGTGCCAGCAGAGGGGGAACGGGAGCCTACGAGCAGTACTTC	CASRGGTGAYEQYF
TRBV11-2	TRBD1	TRBJ1-4	few	TGTGCCAGCAGCGCCCGGGACAGGGGAAATGAAAAACTGTTTTTT	CASSARDRGNEKLFF
TRBV2	-	TRBJ1-2	-	TGTGCCAGCACCGAAGGGACGGCCTATGGCTACACCTTC	CASTEGTAYGYTF
TRBV12-3/TRBV12-4	TRBD1	TRBJ1-5	many	TGTGCCAGCAGTCCAGGGGGTATGGGCAATCAGCCCCAGCATTTT	CASSPGGMGNQPQHF
TRBV5-1	TRBD2	TRBJ2-6	few	TGCGCCAGCAGCTTGGGGGGACTAGCGGGGGAAAAGGACAACGTCCTGACTTTC	CASSLGGLAGEKDNVLTF
TRBV7-2	TRBD2	TRBJ2-5	few	TGTGCCAGCAGCTCCCTTGGACTAGCGGGAGTAGAGACCCAGTACTTC	CASSSLGLAGVETQYF
TRBV5-6	-	TRBJ2-7	-	TGTGCCAGCAGCGTCAATGTGAATCTATTGGCGGGGCAGTACTTC	CASSVNVNLLAGQYF
TRBV7-9	TRBD2	TRBJ2-3	-	TGTGCCAGCAGCTTGACTAGCGGGAGTGCAGATACGCAGTATTTT	CASSLTSGSADTQYF
TRBV20-1	-	TRBJ1-3	-	TGCAGTGCTGACCGTGGAAACACCATATATTTT	CSADRGNTIYF